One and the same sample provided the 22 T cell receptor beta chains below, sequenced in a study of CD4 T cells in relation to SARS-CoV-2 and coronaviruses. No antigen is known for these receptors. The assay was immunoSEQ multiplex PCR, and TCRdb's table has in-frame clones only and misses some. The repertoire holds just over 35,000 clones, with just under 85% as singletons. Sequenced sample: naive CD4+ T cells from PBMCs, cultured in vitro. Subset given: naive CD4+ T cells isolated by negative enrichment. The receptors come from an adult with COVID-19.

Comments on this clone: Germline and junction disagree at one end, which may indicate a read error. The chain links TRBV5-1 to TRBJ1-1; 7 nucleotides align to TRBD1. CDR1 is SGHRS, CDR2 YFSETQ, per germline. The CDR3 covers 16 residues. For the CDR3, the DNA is TGCGCCAGCAGTTTGGGTCCTCAGGGGGTGTACACTGAAGCTTTCTTT. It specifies CASSLGPQGVYTEAFF.

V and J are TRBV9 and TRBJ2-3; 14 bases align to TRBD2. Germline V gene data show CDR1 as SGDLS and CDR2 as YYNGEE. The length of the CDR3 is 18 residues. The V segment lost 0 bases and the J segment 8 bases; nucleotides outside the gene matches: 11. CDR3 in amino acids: CASSVAGTSGRRGGTQYF. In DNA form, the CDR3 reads TGTGCCAGCAGCGTAGCTGGGACTAGCGGGAGACGGGGCGGTACGCAGTATTTT.

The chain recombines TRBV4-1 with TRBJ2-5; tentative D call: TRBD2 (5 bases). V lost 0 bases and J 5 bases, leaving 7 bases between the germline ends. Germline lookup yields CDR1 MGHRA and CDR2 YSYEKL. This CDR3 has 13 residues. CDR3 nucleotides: TGCGCCAGCAGCCAAGATTGGGAGGAGACCCAGTACTTC. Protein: CASSQDWEETQYF.

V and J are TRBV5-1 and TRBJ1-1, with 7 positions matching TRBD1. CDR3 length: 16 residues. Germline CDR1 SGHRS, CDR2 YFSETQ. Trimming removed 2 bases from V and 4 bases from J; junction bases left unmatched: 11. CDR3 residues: CASSLTGARKGTEAFF. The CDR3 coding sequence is TGCGCCAGCAGCTTAACAGGGGCGCGAAAGGGCACTGAAGCTTTCTTT.

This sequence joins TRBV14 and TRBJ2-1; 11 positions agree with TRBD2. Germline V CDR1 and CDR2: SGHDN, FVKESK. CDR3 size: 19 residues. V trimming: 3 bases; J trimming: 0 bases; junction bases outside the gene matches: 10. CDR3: CASSQLLAGVGSSYNEQFF. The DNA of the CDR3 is TGTGCCAGCAGCCAGCTACTAGCGGGAGTCGGGAGCTCCTACAATGAGCAGTTCTTC. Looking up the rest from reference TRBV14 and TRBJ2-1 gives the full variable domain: EAGVTQFPSHSVIEKGQTVTLRCDPISGHDNLYWYRRVMGKEIKFLLHFVKESKQDESGMPNNRFLAERTGGTYSTLKVQPAELEDSGVYFCASSQLLAGVGSSYNEQFFGPGTRLTVL.

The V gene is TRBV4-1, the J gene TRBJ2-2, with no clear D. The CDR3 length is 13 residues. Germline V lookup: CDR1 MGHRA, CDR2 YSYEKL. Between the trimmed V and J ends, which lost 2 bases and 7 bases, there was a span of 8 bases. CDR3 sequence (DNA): TGCGCCAGCAGCCAAAGTATTGGCGGGGAGCTGTTTTTT. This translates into CASSQSIGGELFF.

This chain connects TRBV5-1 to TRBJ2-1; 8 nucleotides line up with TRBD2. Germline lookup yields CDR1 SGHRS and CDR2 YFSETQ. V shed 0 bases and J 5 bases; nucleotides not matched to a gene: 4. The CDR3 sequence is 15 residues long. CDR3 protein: CASSLGLAPNNEQFF. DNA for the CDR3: TGCGCCAGCAGCTTGGGACTAGCGCCAAACAATGAGCAGTTCTTC.

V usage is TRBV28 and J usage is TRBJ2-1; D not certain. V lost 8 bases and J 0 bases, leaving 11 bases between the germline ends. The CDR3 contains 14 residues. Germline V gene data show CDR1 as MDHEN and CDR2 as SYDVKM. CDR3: CASRASSSYNEQFF. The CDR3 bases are TGTGCCAGCCGTGCGTCGAGCTCCTACAATGAGCAGTTCTTC. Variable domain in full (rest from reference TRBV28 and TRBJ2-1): DVKVTQSSRYLVKRTGEKVFLECVQDMDHENMFWYRQDPGLGLRLIYFSYDVKMKEKGDIPEGYSVSREKKERFSLILESASTNQTSMYLCASRASSSYNEQFFGPGTRLTVL.

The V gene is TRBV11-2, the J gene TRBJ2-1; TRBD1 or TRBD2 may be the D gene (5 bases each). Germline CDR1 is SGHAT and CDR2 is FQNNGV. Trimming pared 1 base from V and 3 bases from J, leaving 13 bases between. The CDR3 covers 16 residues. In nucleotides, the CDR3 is TGTGCCAGCAGCTTAGCCGGGGCTAATAACTACAATGAGCAGTTCTTC. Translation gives CASSLAGANNYNEQFF.

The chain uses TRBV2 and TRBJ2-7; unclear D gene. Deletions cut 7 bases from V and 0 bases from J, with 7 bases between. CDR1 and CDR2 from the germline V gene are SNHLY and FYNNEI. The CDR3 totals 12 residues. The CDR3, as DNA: TGTGCCAGCACCCTCAACTCCTACGAGCAGTACTTC. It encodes CASTLNSYEQYF.

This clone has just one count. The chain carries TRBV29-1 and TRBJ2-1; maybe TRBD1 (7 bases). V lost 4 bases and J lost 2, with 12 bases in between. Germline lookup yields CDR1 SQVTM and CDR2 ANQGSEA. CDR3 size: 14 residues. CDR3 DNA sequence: TGCAGCGTTGTGCGGGACAGCCCCTACAATGAGCAGTTCTTC. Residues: CSVVRDSPYNEQFF.

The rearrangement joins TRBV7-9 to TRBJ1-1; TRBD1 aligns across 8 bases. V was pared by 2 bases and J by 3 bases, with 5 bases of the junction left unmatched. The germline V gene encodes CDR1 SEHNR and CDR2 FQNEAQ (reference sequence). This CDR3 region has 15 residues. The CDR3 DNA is TGTGCCAGCAGCTTAACGAGACAGGGGTACACTGAAGCTTTCTTT. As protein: CASSLTRQGYTEAFF.

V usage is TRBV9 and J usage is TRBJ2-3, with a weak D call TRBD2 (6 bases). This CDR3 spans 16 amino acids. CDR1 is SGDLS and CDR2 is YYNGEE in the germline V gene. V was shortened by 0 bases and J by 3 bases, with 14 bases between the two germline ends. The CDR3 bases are TGTGCCAGCAGCGTAGTAGATAGCGCGGGGACAGATACGCAGTATTTT. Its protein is CASSVVDSAGTDTQYF.

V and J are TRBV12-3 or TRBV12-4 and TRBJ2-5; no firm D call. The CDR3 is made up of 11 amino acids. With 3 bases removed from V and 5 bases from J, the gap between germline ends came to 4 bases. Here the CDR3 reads CASSLGETQYF. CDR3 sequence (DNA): TGTGCCAGCAGTTTGGGCGAGACCCAGTACTTC.

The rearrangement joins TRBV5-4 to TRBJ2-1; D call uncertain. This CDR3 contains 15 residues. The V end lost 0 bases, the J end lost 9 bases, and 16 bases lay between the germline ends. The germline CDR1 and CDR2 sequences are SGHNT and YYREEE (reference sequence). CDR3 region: CASSLDPLVTGEQFF. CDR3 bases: TGTGCCAGCAGCTTGGACCCTCTAGTAACGGGTGAGCAGTTCTTC.

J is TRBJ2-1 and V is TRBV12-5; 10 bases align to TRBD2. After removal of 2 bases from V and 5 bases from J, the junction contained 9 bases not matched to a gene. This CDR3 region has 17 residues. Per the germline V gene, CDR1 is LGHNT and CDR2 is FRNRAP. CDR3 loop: CASGLINSGRKDNEQFF. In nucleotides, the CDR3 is TGTGCTAGTGGTTTGATCAATAGCGGGAGGAAGGACAATGAGCAGTTCTTC.

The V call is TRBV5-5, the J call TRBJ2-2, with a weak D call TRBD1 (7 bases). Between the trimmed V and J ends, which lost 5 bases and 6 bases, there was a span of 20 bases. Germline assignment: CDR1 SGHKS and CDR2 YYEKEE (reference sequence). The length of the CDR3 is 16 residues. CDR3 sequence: CASRLWRAGGSGELFF. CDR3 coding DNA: TGTGCCAGCAGGCTCTGGAGGGCAGGGGGGTCCGGGGAGCTGTTTTTT.

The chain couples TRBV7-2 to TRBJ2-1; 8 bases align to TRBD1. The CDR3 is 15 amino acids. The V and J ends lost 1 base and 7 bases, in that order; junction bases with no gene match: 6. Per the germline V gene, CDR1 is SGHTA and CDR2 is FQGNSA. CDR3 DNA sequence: TGTGCCAGCAGCTTAGACCAGGGGGCTAGTAATGAGCAGTTCTTC. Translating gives CASSLDQGASNEQFF.

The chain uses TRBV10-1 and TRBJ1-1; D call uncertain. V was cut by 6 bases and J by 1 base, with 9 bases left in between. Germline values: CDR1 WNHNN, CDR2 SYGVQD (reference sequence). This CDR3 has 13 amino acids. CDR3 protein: CASSTTGNTEAFF. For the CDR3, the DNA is TGCGCCAGCAGCACAACTGGGAACACTGAAGCTTTCTTT.

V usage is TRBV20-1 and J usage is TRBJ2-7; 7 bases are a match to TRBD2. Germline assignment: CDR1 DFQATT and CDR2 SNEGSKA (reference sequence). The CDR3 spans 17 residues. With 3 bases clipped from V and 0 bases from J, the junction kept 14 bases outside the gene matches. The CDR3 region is CSASLDLGLGSSYEQYF. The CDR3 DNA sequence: TGCAGTGCTAGTCTAGACTTAGGACTAGGGAGCTCCTACGAGCAGTACTTC.

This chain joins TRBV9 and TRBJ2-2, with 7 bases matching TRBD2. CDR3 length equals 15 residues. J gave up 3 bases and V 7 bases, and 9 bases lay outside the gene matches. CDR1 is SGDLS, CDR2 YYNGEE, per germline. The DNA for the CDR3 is TGTGCCAGCGGCTTCGGGGGAGGGTACACCGGGGAGCTGTTTTTT. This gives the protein CASGFGGGYTGELFF.

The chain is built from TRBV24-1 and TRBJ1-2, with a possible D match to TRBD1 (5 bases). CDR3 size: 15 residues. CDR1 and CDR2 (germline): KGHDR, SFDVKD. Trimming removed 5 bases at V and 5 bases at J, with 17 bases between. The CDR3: CATSVGGLGLYGYTF. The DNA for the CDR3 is TGTGCCACCAGTGTTGGGGGGTTAGGCTTATATGGCTACACCTTC.